This TCR beta chain was recorded in a study of identical twins. TCRdb used MiXCR to reprocess the 5' RACE reads, holding one entry per CDR3 protein. The top ten clones hold roughly 0.9% of a sample with roughly 500,000 distinct CDR3 sequences, about 20% of them seen once. Trimming left V 3 bases short and J 7 bases short, with 16 bases between. Per germline, CDR1 LNHNV and CDR2 YYDKDF (reference sequence). The CDR3 has 15 amino acids. The same sample was also studied in work on T cells expressing NK-cell markers. This second report adds: For about 6 donors, the dominant NKG2C+ clonotypes made up about 1.0-8% of their CD8+ T cells.

Specimen: CD4+ T cells sorted from blood. This TCR was recovered from a woman between 18 and 29 years old in good health. The chain is built from TRBV15 and TRBJ2-1; D possibly corresponds to TRBD2 (5 bases). CDR3 nucleotide sequence: TGTGCCACCAGCAGTCTGAGGGCCGGATTTAATGAGCAGTTCTTC. This encodes CATSSLRAGFNEQFF.